The 19 T cell receptor beta chains presented below share a single source sample, sequenced in a study of T cell repertoires in cytomegalovirus infection. TCRdb recomputed calls from the reads with MiXCR, one row per CDR3 protein. This sample yields hundreds of thousands of distinct CDR3 sequences, of which about 24% are seen a single time; 6.5% to 10% belongs to the top ten. The sequenced sample consisted of CD8+ T cells from PBMCs. These receptors all come from a human donor in good health (CMV status not recorded). Some clones in this sample may be carry-over from other donors' samples.

The CDR3 DNA is TGCGCCAGCAGCCAAGATGGACTGGACAGGGGGTTCTATGGCTACACCTTC. Its translation: CASSQDGLDRGFYGYTF. This chain joins TRBV4-3 and TRBJ1-2; 10 nucleotides match TRBD1. Germline CDR1 and CDR2: LGHNA and YSLEER. The CDR3 sequence is 17 residues long. The junction had 8 bases not matched to a gene; V was cut back by 0 bases and J by 4 bases.

The chain joins TRBV29-1 to TRBJ2-7; D remains ambiguous. Germline V gene lookup returns CDR1 SQVTM and CDR2 ANQGSEA. V gave up 1 base and J gave up 4 bases, with 11 bases separating them. This CDR3 region has 13 residues. CDR3 sequence: CSVEGSGSYEQYF. Written as DNA, the CDR3 is TGCAGCGTTGAAGGATCTGGGTCATACGAGCAGTACTTC.

The chain employs TRBV2 and TRBJ2-4; 7 bases fit TRBD1. The CDR3 spans 15 residues. CDR1 is SNHLY, CDR2 FYNNEI, per germline. Unmatched junction bases numbered 4, after V lost 3 bases and J lost 2 bases. The CDR3 loop is CASSDRTGTKNIQYF. In nucleotides, the CDR3 is TGTGCCAGCAGTGATAGGACAGGCACCAAAAACATTCAGTACTTC.

This clonotype was detected a few times. The V call is TRBV2, the J call TRBJ2-1; TRBD2 matches at 7 bases. From germline, CDR1 is SNHLY and CDR2 FYNNEI. The J segment lost 0 bases and the V segment lost 0 bases, leaving 11 bases of the junction unmatched. The CDR3 is 19 residues long. The CDR3 nucleotides are TGTGCCAGCAGTGAAGCGTGGGCTAGCGGAAGGAGCTCCTACAATGAGCAGTTCTTC. It yields the protein CASSEAWASGRSSYNEQFF.

This clonotype has only a few counts. The chain is built from TRBV12-5 and TRBJ1-1, with D perhaps TRBD1 (6 bases). Trimming removed 6 bases at V and 3 bases at J, with 11 bases between. CDR3 length: 13 amino acids. Germline CDR1 and CDR2: LGHNT and FRNRAP. CDR3 DNA sequence: TGTGCTAGTGGACTCGGACAGCACACTGAAGCTTTCTTT. It translates to CASGLGQHTEAFF.

The chain carries TRBV6-1 and TRBJ2-1; weak D call: TRBD2 (5 bases). This CDR3 region has 12 residues. Germline loops: CDR1 MNHNS, CDR2 SASEGT. Deletions cut 7 bases from V and 6 bases from J, with 10 bases between. The CDR3 nucleotides are TGTGCCAGCACCAACGGGGTCAATGAGCAGTTCTTC. It yields the protein CASTNGVNEQFF.

This clonotype occurred many times. The chain joins TRBV7-9 to TRBJ1-4; unclear D gene. Germline-derived CDR1 and CDR2 are SEHNR and FQNEAQ (reference sequence). Deletions cut 1 base from V and 4 bases from J, with 10 bases between. The CDR3 is 15 amino acids. CDR3 nucleotide sequence: TGTGCCAGCAGCTTAGATCGATTTGATAATGAAAAACTGTTTTTT. Translation: CASSLDRFDNEKLFF.

This clonotype appeared many times. This chain links TRBV28 with TRBJ2-3; D unclear. The V and J ends lost 6 bases and 6 bases respectively, with 7 bases between them. CDR3 size: 11 residues. Per the germline V gene, CDR1 is MDHEN and CDR2 is SYDVKM. CDR3 sequence reads: CASSPLDTQYF. For the CDR3, the DNA is TGTGCCAGCAGCCCCCTTGATACGCAGTATTTT. Filled out from reference TRBV28 and TRBJ2-3, the complete variable domain reads DVKVTQSSRYLVKRTGEKVFLECVQDMDHENMFWYRQDPGLGLRLIYFSYDVKMKEKGDIPEGYSVSREKKERFSLILESASTNQTSMYLCASSPLDTQYFGPGTRLTVL.

About this clonotype: A much larger clone differs from this one at a single base, so this may be a read error. This chain links TRBV12-3 or TRBV12-4 with TRBJ2-1; D perhaps matches TRBD2 (5 bases). The CDR3 extends over 13 amino acids. Deletions cut 7 bases from V and 3 bases from J, with 10 bases between. This chain's CDR3 is CASNASSYNEQFF. Here the CDR3 DNA reads TGTGCCAGCAATGCTAGCAGCTACAATGAGCAGTTCTTC.

This clonotype was detected only a few times. V gene TRBV5-5 combines with J gene TRBJ2-2; TRBD1 is a possible D gene (6 bases). V was shortened by 5 bases and J by 8 bases, with 22 bases between the two germline ends. The CDR3 is made up of 16 amino acids. Germline-derived CDR1 and CDR2 are SGHKS and YYEKEE (reference sequence). The CDR3 here is CASSSPGHLLTGELFF. CDR3 DNA sequence: TGTGCCAGCAGTTCCCCGGGACACCTATTAACGGGGGAGCTGTTTTTT.

The gene calls are TRBV28 and TRBJ2-7, with D perhaps given as TRBD1 or TRBD2 (6 bases each). The CDR3 consists of 12 residues. Germline V lookup: CDR1 MDHEN, CDR2 SYDVKM. Trimming stripped 10 bases from V and 0 bases from J, with 10 bases between. In nucleotides, the CDR3 is TGTGCCACCGGAGGGGGCTCCTACGAGCAGTACGTC. Translation gives CATGGGSYEQYV.

V and J are TRBV29-1 and TRBJ2-2; D may correspond to TRBD1 or TRBD2 (6 bases each). CDR1 and CDR2 (germline): SQVTM, ANQGSEA. Trimming left V 7 bases short and J 7 bases short, with 19 bases between. The CDR3 has 14 residues. The CDR3 bases are TGCAGCGCTACCGGGGGCAGGGAGAACGGGGAGCTGTTTTTT. Amino acids: CSATGGRENGELFF.

J is TRBJ2-5 and V is TRBV5-4; 10 nucleotides agree with TRBD1. Germline CDR1 SGHNT, CDR2 YYREEE (reference sequence). CDR3 length: 15 amino acids. With V trimmed by 4 bases and J by 6 bases, 9 bases remained unmatched. This CDR3 reads CASSPDRGRGKTQYF. The DNA of the CDR3 is TGTGCCAGCAGCCCCGACAGGGGGCGCGGGAAGACCCAGTACTTC.

This chain joins TRBV20-1 and TRBJ2-5; D possibly corresponds to TRBD1 (6 bases). The CDR3 is 16 residues long. V was shortened by 3 bases and J by 5 bases, with 22 bases between the two germline ends. The germline V gene encodes CDR1 DFQATT and CDR2 SNEGSKA (reference sequence). CDR3 loop: CSASRDQGGGRETQYF. The CDR3 nucleotides read TGCAGTGCTAGCCGCGACCAGGGTGGGGGCCGGGAGACCCAGTACTTC.

This clonotype was recorded many times. The V gene is TRBV12-3 or TRBV12-4, the J gene TRBJ1-3; D perhaps matches TRBD1 (6 bases). The ends were cut back, 7 bases at V and 3 bases at J, with 16 bases in the middle. CDR3 length: 15 residues. CDR3 sequence reads: CASIHPQGFGNTIYF. CDR3 DNA: TGTGCCAGCATCCACCCACAGGGTTTTGGAAACACCATATATTTT.

V is TRBV20-1 and J is TRBJ2-7, with a weak D call TRBD1 (6 bases). V dropped 1 base and J dropped 3 bases, with 10 bases sitting between them. The CDR3 runs to 13 residues. Per the germline V gene, CDR1 is DFQATT and CDR2 is SNEGSKA (reference sequence). The CDR3 reads CSARGQEDYEQYV. CDR3 nucleotides: TGCAGTGCTAGAGGACAGGAAGACTACGAGCAGTACGTC.

This clonotype was observed many times. DNA of the CDR3: TGTGCCAGCAGTTTCATGAACACTGAAGCTTTCTTT. Protein product: CASSFMNTEAFF. This rearrangement joins TRBV12-3 or TRBV12-4 to TRBJ1-1; D gene uncertain. Between the trimmed V and J ends, which lost 3 bases and 0 bases, there was a span of 2 bases. CDR3 length equals 12 residues.

Only a few counts were recorded for this clonotype. The V and J genes are TRBV27 and TRBJ2-1; D is unclear. CDR1 is MNHEY and CDR2 is SMNVEV in the germline V gene (reference sequence). The CDR3 has 12 amino acids. V dropped 5 bases and J dropped 10 bases, with 12 bases sitting between them. CDR3 in amino acids: CASSPDGREQFF. The CDR3 DNA reads TGTGCCAGCAGTCCCGACGGCCGGGAGCAGTTCTTC.

This clonotype was detected many times. The gene calls are TRBV7-2 and TRBJ1-5, with D possibly matching TRBD1 (6 bases). The germline V gene has CDR1 SGHTA and CDR2 FQGNSA. Trimming shortened V by 0 bases and J by 1 base, and 10 bases separated the two germline ends. This CDR3 has 16 amino acids. CDR3: CASSLAGGESNQPQHF. The CDR3 region has the DNA TGTGCCAGCAGCTTAGCCGGGGGCGAAAGCAATCAGCCCCAGCATTTT.